These 25 T cell receptor beta chains originate from one sample sequenced in a study of blood T cell repertoires in COVID-19 (dated by TCRdb to 2018 to 2020). The library was obtained by the immunoSEQ multiplex PCR assay. Sourced from immuneACCESS, this table was stored by TCRdb with only in-frame sequences that have V and J called. A share of the clones is absent; for the studies checked, an unresolved V gene accounts for under half, and the remainder has no known explanation. The sample has some 150,000 clones on record, under 85% of them singletons. Of the sample, 5.5% to 7% is held by the ten largest clones. Sequencing used peripheral blood. The receptors derive from a human donor in a cohort sampled during active COVID-19.

V usage is TRBV4-3 and J usage is TRBJ2-7; the match to TRBD2 covers 8 bases. The germline CDR1 and CDR2 sequences are LGHNA and YSLEER. V shed 1 base and J 4 bases; nucleotides not matched to a gene: 6. The CDR3 extends over 15 amino acids. The CDR3: CASSQGTAGVYEQYF. The CDR3 nucleotides read TGCGCCAGCAGCCAAGGAACAGCGGGGGTATACGAGCAGTACTTC.

The chain has TRBV5-8 and TRBJ2-1; D unclear. The CDR3 sequence is 11 residues long. The germline V gene has CDR1 SGHTS and CDR2 YDEGEE. V gave up 6 bases and J gave up 3 bases, with 4 bases separating them. CDR3 sequence (DNA): TGTGCCAGCACCCGCTACAATGAGCAGTTCTTC. It specifies CASTRYNEQFF.

A few counts support this clone. The rearrangement uses TRBV6-2 or TRBV6-3 and TRBJ2-1, with TRBD1 matching 7 bases. There are 15 residues in the CDR3. CDR1 MNHEY and CDR2 SVGEGT come from the germline V gene. V lost 0 bases and J lost 4; bases outside the gene matches: 3. CDR3 loop: CASSYSEGQYNEQFF. The CDR3 DNA is TGTGCCAGCAGTTACTCTGAGGGACAGTACAATGAGCAGTTCTTC.

The chain carries TRBV5-8 and TRBJ2-1; 8 bases agree with TRBD2. The germline gives CDR1 SGHTS, CDR2 YDEGEE. J lost 7 bases, V lost 0 bases, and 12 bases had no gene match. This CDR3 comprises 17 residues. The CDR3 here is CASSLAIGGAPINEQFF. In nucleotides, the CDR3 is TGTGCCAGCAGCTTGGCTATCGGGGGGGCCCCTATAAATGAGCAGTTCTTC.

The V and J genes are TRBV7-9 and TRBJ2-7, with D unresolved. There are 14 residues in the CDR3. V lost 5 bases and J 0 bases, leaving 11 bases between the germline ends. Germline values: CDR1 SEHNR, CDR2 FQNEAQ (reference sequence). The CDR3 DNA sequence: TGTGCCAGCAGCCTATCCGGTTACTCCTACGAGCAGTACTTC. Translation gives CASSLSGYSYEQYF.

This clone has only one observation. V and J are TRBV9 and TRBJ1-6, with D possibly being TRBD1 (5 bases). The V end lost 0 bases, the J end lost 10 bases, and 14 bases lay between the germline ends. Per germline, CDR1 SGDLS and CDR2 YYNGEE. The CDR3 sequence is 15 residues long. CDR3 region: CASSVADQGWSPLHF. The CDR3 bases are TGTGCCAGCAGCGTAGCGGATCAGGGTTGGTCACCCCTCCACTTT.

J is TRBJ1-2 and V is TRBV5-1; tentatively, D is TRBD1 (6 bases). The V end lost 1 base, the J end lost 5 bases, and 12 bases lay between the germline ends. The CDR3 loop spans 14 amino acids. CDR1 is SGHRS, CDR2 YFSETQ, per germline. The chain's CDR3 is CASSLSGGEYGYTF. As DNA, the CDR3 is TGCGCCAGCAGCTTGAGCGGGGGCGAATATGGCTACACCTTC. Using reference TRBV5-1 and TRBJ1-2 for the parts outside the CDR3, the full variable domain is KAGVTQTPRYLIKTRGQQVTLSCSPISGHRSVSWYQQTPGQGLQFLFEYFSETQRNKGNFPGRFSGRQFSNSRSEMNVSTLELGDSALYLCASSLSGGEYGYTFGSGTRLTVV.

This chain uses TRBV11-3 with TRBJ2-2; D is possibly TRBD2 (6 bases). The CDR3 loop spans 13 amino acids. The V end was cut by 9 bases, the J end by 5 bases, with 13 bases between. From germline, CDR1 is SGHNT and CDR2 YENEEA. CDR3 amino acids: CASQRGGTGELFF. The DNA of the CDR3 is TGTGCCAGTCAACGTGGGGGGACCGGGGAGCTGTTTTTT.

The CDR3, as DNA: TGTGCCAGCAGCGGGGACAGCCGCAATCAGCCCCAGCATTTT. Its protein product is CASSGDSRNQPQHF. The chain uses TRBV7-9 and TRBJ1-5; 7 bases fit TRBD1. Germline V CDR1 and CDR2: SEHNR, FQNEAQ (reference sequence). V shed 5 bases and J 2 bases; nucleotides not matched to a gene: 3. The CDR3 sequence is 14 residues long. The entire variable domain, with the rest obtained from reference TRBV7-9 and TRBJ1-5, is as follows: DTGVSQNPRHKITKRGQNVTFRCDPISEHNRLYWYRQTLGQGPEFLTYFQNEAQLEKSRLLSDRFSAERPKGSFSTLEIQRTEQGDSAMYLCASSGDSRNQPQHFGDGTRLSIL.

The CDR3 spells CASSFPGNYGYTF. DNA of the CDR3: TGTGCCAGCAGCTTTCCAGGGAACTATGGCTACACCTTC. V is TRBV11-1 and J is TRBJ1-2, with D perhaps matching TRBD1 (5 bases). With 3 bases removed from V and 2 bases from J, the gap between germline ends came to 7 bases. Germline CDR1 is SGHAT and CDR2 is FQDESV (reference sequence). The CDR3 length is 13 residues. The variable domain in full, completed from reference TRBV11-1 and TRBJ1-2, reads EAEVAQSPRYKITEKSQAVAFWCDPISGHATLYWYRQILGQGPELLVQFQDESVVDDSQLPKDRFSAERLKGVDSTLKIQPAELGDSAMYLCASSFPGNYGYTFGSGTRLTVV.

The chain uses TRBV5-1 and TRBJ1-1; D may be TRBD1 (5 bases). The V end lost 7 bases, the J end lost 1 base, and 17 bases lay between the germline ends. CDR3 size: 15 residues. CDR1 is SGHRS and CDR2 is YFSETQ in the germline V gene. The chain's CDR3 is CASWGVAGANTEAFF. CDR3 in DNA: TGCGCCAGCTGGGGGGTGGCGGGCGCGAACACTGAAGCTTTCTTT.

The chain has TRBV7-9 and TRBJ2-5, with unresolved D. This CDR3 spans 12 amino acids. Germline V lookup: CDR1 SEHNR, CDR2 FQNEAQ (reference sequence). Trimming removed 2 bases from V and 4 bases from J, with 5 bases in between. CDR3 region: CASSLRGETQYF. In DNA, the CDR3 is TGTGCCAGCAGCTTACGAGGAGAGACCCAGTACTTC. Full variable domain (rest looked up from reference TRBV7-9 and TRBJ2-5): DTGVSQNPRHKITKRGQNVTFRCDPISEHNRLYWYRQTLGQGPEFLTYFQNEAQLEKSRLLSDRFSAERPKGSFSTLEIQRTEQGDSAMYLCASSLRGETQYFGPGTRLLVL.

The chain carries TRBV7-9 and TRBJ2-5; 10 positions agree with TRBD2. Germline V gene lookup returns CDR1 SEHNR and CDR2 FQNEAQ (reference sequence). The length of the CDR3 is 15 residues. The trim removed 4 bases at V and 1 base at J, leaving 3 bases unmatched. The CDR3 DNA is TGTGCCAGCAGCTCCGGACTAGCGGCCCAAGAGACCCAGTACTTC. It specifies CASSSGLAAQETQYF. The full variable domain, rest sourced from reference TRBV7-9 and TRBJ2-5, is DTGVSQNPRHKITKRGQNVTFRCDPISEHNRLYWYRQTLGQGPEFLTYFQNEAQLEKSRLLSDRFSAERPKGSFSTLEIQRTEQGDSAMYLCASSSGLAAQETQYFGPGTRLLVL.

On this clone itself: This specimen includes other DNA sequences encoding the same CDR3. This chain uses TRBV7-2 with TRBJ2-7, with 11 bases aligning to TRBD2. Looked up from germline, CDR1 is SGHTA and CDR2 is FQGNSA. CDR3 length equals 15 residues. The J segment lost 3 bases and the V segment lost 5 bases, leaving 6 bases of the junction unmatched. The CDR3 nucleotides read TGTGCCAGCAGCCTCGCCGGGACTAGCGGCTACGAGCAGTACTTC. It translates to CASSLAGTSGYEQYF.

This clone was observed a single time. The chain has TRBV6-6 and TRBJ2-2; tentatively, D is TRBD1 (5 bases). The CDR3 covers 14 residues. The ends were cut back, 7 bases at V and 1 base at J, with 10 bases in the middle. Germline V gives CDR1 MNHNY, CDR2 SVGAGI (reference sequence). In nucleotides, the CDR3 is TGTGCCAGCAAGCCGACAGTGAACACCGGGGAGCTGTTTTTT. Its translation is CASKPTVNTGELFF.

The V and J genes are TRBV28 and TRBJ2-5; 7 bases line up with TRBD1. CDR1 and CDR2 from the germline V gene are MDHEN and SYDVKM. This CDR3 region has 13 residues. Trimming took 6 bases from V and 1 from J; bases not matched to a gene: 2. The CDR3 loop is CASSTGAQETQYF. The CDR3, as DNA: TGTGCCAGCAGCACAGGGGCCCAAGAGACCCAGTACTTC.

The V and J genes are TRBV28 and TRBJ2-7; a weak D match, TRBD1 (5 bases). Between the trimmed V and J ends, which lost 6 bases and 2 bases, there was a span of 14 bases. This CDR3 has 14 residues. CDR1 is MDHEN and CDR2 is SYDVKM in the germline V gene. The chain's CDR3 is CASRATEITYEQYF. The CDR3 bases are TGTGCCAGCAGGGCGACAGAGATTACCTACGAGCAGTACTTC.

CDR3 amino acids: CASGFTSGGAKNIQYF. The CDR3 bases are TGTGCTAGTGGTTTTACTAGCGGGGGGGCCAAAAACATTCAGTACTTC. The chain is built from TRBV12-5 and TRBJ2-4; 12 bases align to TRBD2. This CDR3 has 16 amino acids. V was pared by 3 bases and J by 1 base, with 1 base of the junction left unmatched. In germline, CDR1 is LGHNT, CDR2 FRNRAP.

The V call is TRBV6-5, the J call TRBJ1-1; D is undetermined. Germline V gives CDR1 MNHEY, CDR2 SVGAGI. The CDR3 loop spans 13 amino acids. Trimming cost V 6 bases and J 3 bases, with 11 bases left between them. CDR3 in amino acids: CASRSTSDTEAFF. The CDR3 nucleotides read TGTGCCAGCAGGAGCACAAGCGACACTGAAGCTTTCTTT.

V usage is TRBV6-1 and J usage is TRBJ1-5; unclear D gene. The germline gives CDR1 MNHNS, CDR2 SASEGT. There are 16 residues in the CDR3. Trimming removed 3 bases at V and 5 bases at J, with 17 bases between. CDR3 nucleotide sequence: TGTGCCAGCAGTGAGGGCAAGGCAGCCCCTTATCAGCCCCAGCATTTT. Its translation is CASSEGKAAPYQPQHF.

This chain connects TRBV11-1 to TRBJ1-6, with 7 bases lining up with TRBD1. Germline loops: CDR1 SGHAT, CDR2 FQDESV (reference sequence). V shed 5 bases and J 9 bases; nucleotides not matched to a gene: 10. The CDR3 totals 15 residues. DNA for the CDR3: TGTGCCAGCAGCGGGATGCGGGACAGCGGTTCACCCCTCCACTTT. Its protein is CASSGMRDSGSPLHF. Supplemented by reference TRBV11-1 and TRBJ1-6, the full variable domain reads EAEVAQSPRYKITEKSQAVAFWCDPISGHATLYWYRQILGQGPELLVQFQDESVVDDSQLPKDRFSAERLKGVDSTLKIQPAELGDSAMYLCASSGMRDSGSPLHFGNGTRLTVT.

The gene calls are TRBV12-3 or TRBV12-4 and TRBJ2-7, with D possibly TRBD1 on 6 matching bases. The CDR3 covers 12 residues. Trimming cost V 8 bases and J 5 bases, with 13 bases left between them. The CDR3 spells CASGSGVNEQYF. The CDR3 DNA reads as TGTGCCAGCGGTTCAGGGGTGAACGAGCAGTACTTC.

The chain joins TRBV20-1 to TRBJ1-1; the D gene is possibly TRBD1 (5 bases). The CDR3 contains 15 residues. The ends were cut back, 3 bases at V and 7 bases at J, with 21 bases in the middle. Germline CDR1 DFQATT, CDR2 SNEGSKA (reference sequence). CDR3 nucleotide sequence: TGCAGTGCTAGTCCTCGGTTACGGCAGGGACTTGAAGCTTTCTTT. This sequence encodes CSASPRLRQGLEAFF.

The chain combines TRBV24-1 with TRBJ2-1; D is ambiguous. V was pared by 3 bases and J by 4 bases, with 9 bases between. The germline V gene has CDR1 KGHDR and CDR2 SFDVKD. The CDR3 spans 14 residues. CDR3 DNA sequence: TGTGCCACCAGTGATCCAGGATCTTACAATGAGCAGTTCTTC. The encoded protein is CATSDPGSYNEQFF.

The gene calls are TRBV9 and TRBJ1-2; 11 bases match TRBD1. This CDR3 contains 15 residues. The ends lost 2 bases at V and 4 bases at J; junction bases unmatched: 4. CDR1 and CDR2 (germline): SGDLS, YYNGEE. CDR3 residues: CASSVGTGGSYGYTF. The CDR3 bases are TGTGCCAGCAGCGTGGGGACAGGGGGGAGCTATGGCTACACCTTC.